One sample yielded the 15 T cell receptor beta chains listed below, sequenced in a study of cytomegalovirus exposure and HLA in healthy donors. PCR involved 60 Vbeta and 13 Jbeta primers. Repertoires were generated with immunoSEQ multiplex PCR, while TCRdb's copy carries only in-frame clones and drops some. This sample has roughly 140,000 clones, with roughly 85% found just once. The sequencing sample was made of PBMCs. Source of these receptors: a male donor in good health and CMV-seronegative.

The J gene is TRBJ2-7, the V gene TRBV7-9, with D perhaps matching TRBD2 (6 bases). V was trimmed by 0 bases and J by 2 bases, leaving 11 bases between them. The CDR3 runs 15 residues. From germline, CDR1 is SEHNR and CDR2 FQNEAQ (reference sequence). The CDR3 loop reads CASSLAAGPTYEQYF. CDR3 in DNA: TGTGCCAGCAGCTTAGCCGCGGGGCCGACCTACGAGCAGTACTTC.

J is TRBJ1-1 and V is TRBV11-3; D may be TRBD1 (6 bases). V was pared by 3 bases and J by 0 bases, with 8 bases between. Germline values: CDR1 SGHNT, CDR2 YENEEA. This CDR3 spans 14 amino acids. DNA of the CDR3: TGTGCCAGCAGCTTGCGGGGGCTGAACACTGAAGCTTTCTTT. It yields the protein CASSLRGLNTEAFF.

In its sample, this clone was seen a few times. The chain is built from TRBV5-6 and TRBJ2-1; 11 bases line up with TRBD2. Trimming at V came to 0 bases and at J to 6 bases, leaving 11 bases not matched to a gene. The germline gives CDR1 SGHDT, CDR2 YYEEEE. This CDR3 comprises 18 residues. CDR3 DNA: TGTGCCAGCAGCTTGGCGGTCTTTGGGACTAGCGGAATCAATGAGCAGTTCTTC. It codes for CASSLAVFGTSGINEQFF. Based on the CDR3 plus reference TRBV5-6 and TRBJ2-1, the full variable domain is DAGVTQSPTHLIKTRGQQVTLRCSPKSGHDTVSWYQQALGQGPQFIFQYYEEEERQRGNFPDRFSGHQFPNYSSELNVNALLLGDSALYLCASSLAVFGTSGINEQFFGPGTRLTVL.

The CDR3 coding sequence is TGTGCCAGCAGTGAGCGGGGGGCCTCCTACGAGCAGTACTTC. It translates to CASSERGASYEQYF. The chain is built from TRBV6-1 and TRBJ2-7, with 8 bases fitting TRBD2. The V and J ends lost 3 bases and 0 bases, in that order; junction bases with no gene match: 1. Germline-derived CDR1 and CDR2 are MNHNS and SASEGT. The CDR3 contains 14 residues.

V is TRBV15 and J is TRBJ2-1; 7 positions agree with TRBD2. The CDR3 totals 17 residues. The V gene end was trimmed by 0 bases and the J gene end by 1 base; junction bases not matched to a gene: 6. Germline V CDR1 and CDR2: LNHNV, YYDKDF (reference sequence). Here the CDR3 reads CATSRDRAAGSYNEQFF. The CDR3 nucleotides read TGTGCCACCAGCAGAGATCGGGCAGCGGGATCCTACAATGAGCAGTTCTTC.

The V gene is TRBV2, the J gene TRBJ1-1, with D possibly being TRBD1 (5 bases). This CDR3 is 15 amino acids long. Trimming left V 0 bases short and J 5 bases short, with 13 bases between. Germline lookup yields CDR1 SNHLY and CDR2 FYNNEI. This chain's CDR3 is CASSEALGRGTEAFF. The CDR3 nucleotides read TGTGCCAGCAGTGAAGCGTTAGGGAGGGGAACTGAAGCTTTCTTT.

In the case of this clone: Other DNA sequences in this sample translate to the same CDR3. The gene calls are TRBV27 and TRBJ2-2; D gene unclear. The CDR3 contains 12 residues. From germline, CDR1 is MNHEY and CDR2 SMNVEV (reference sequence). V gave up 5 bases and J gave up 5 bases, with 6 bases separating them. CDR3 nucleotides: TGTGCCAGCAGTCTACTAACCGGGGAGCTGTTTTTT. Its translation: CASSLLTGELFF.

The rearrangement uses TRBV9 and TRBJ2-3; the D gene is possibly TRBD2 (5 bases). There are 15 residues in the CDR3. CDR1 SGDLS and CDR2 YYNGEE come from the germline V gene. The V end lost 2 bases, the J end lost 3 bases, and 13 bases lay between the germline ends. Here the CDR3 reads CASSVTSGRTDTQYF. The CDR3 DNA sequence: TGTGCCAGCAGCGTTACCAGCGGAAGAACAGATACGCAGTATTTT.

The gene calls are TRBV6-6 and TRBJ2-3; 10 nucleotides agree with TRBD2. With 5 bases clipped from V and 3 bases from J, the junction kept 8 bases outside the gene matches. Germline assignment: CDR1 MNHNY and CDR2 SVGAGI (reference sequence). This CDR3 has 16 residues. The CDR3 spells CASSRLSSGSTDTQYF. CDR3 coding DNA: TGTGCCAGCAGTCGCCTTTCTAGCGGGAGTACAGATACGCAGTATTTT.

The chain has TRBV15 and TRBJ1-5; D might be TRBD1 (6 bases). CDR1 and CDR2 (germline): LNHNV, YYDKDF (reference sequence). Trimming shortened V by 6 bases and J by 4 bases, and 7 bases separated the two germline ends. The length of the CDR3 is 12 residues. CDR3 region: CATRQGNQPQHF. DNA for the CDR3: TGTGCCACCAGACAGGGAAATCAGCCCCAGCATTTT.

This chain joins TRBV29-1 and TRBJ2-5, with 14 bases that match TRBD2. Per germline, CDR1 SQVTM and CDR2 ANQGSEA. Trimming cost V 6 bases and J 5 bases; bases outside gene matches: 5. The CDR3 contains 14 residues. The CDR3 sequence: CSVGLAGVGETQYF. CDR3 DNA sequence: TGCAGCGTGGGACTAGCGGGAGTCGGCGAGACCCAGTACTTC.

This sequence joins TRBV2 and TRBJ2-5, with 8 nucleotides matching TRBD1. Germline CDR1 is SNHLY and CDR2 is FYNNEI. The CDR3 contains 14 residues. With V trimmed by 10 bases and J by 7 bases, 14 bases remained unmatched. The CDR3, as DNA: TGTGCCAAAGAGGACAGGGACCAAGAGGGGACCCAGTACTTC. It yields the protein CAKEDRDQEGTQYF. The full variable domain, completed using reference TRBV2 and TRBJ2-5, is EPEVTQTPSHQVTQMGQEVILRCVPISNHLYFYWYRQILGQKVEFLVSFYNNEISEKSEIFDDQFSVERPDGSNFTLKIRSTKLEDSAMYFCAKEDRDQEGTQYFGPGTRLLVL.

The V call is TRBV5-1, the J call TRBJ1-1; D unclear. Germline V gives CDR1 SGHRS, CDR2 YFSETQ. Trimming shortened V by 1 base and J by 6 bases, and 13 bases separated the two germline ends. The CDR3 loop spans 14 amino acids. This CDR3 reads CASSLLALGAEAFF. CDR3 nucleotide sequence: TGCGCCAGCAGCTTGTTGGCGCTCGGGGCTGAAGCTTTCTTT.

The rearrangement joins TRBV27 to TRBJ1-6; tentatively, D is TRBD1 (6 bases). The CDR3 loop spans 16 amino acids. The germline gives CDR1 MNHEY, CDR2 SMNVEV (reference sequence). Trimming removed 4 bases from V and 6 bases from J, with 16 bases in between. The CDR3 here is CASSSKTGVFNSPLHF. CDR3 DNA: TGTGCCAGCAGTTCCAAGACAGGAGTCTTTAATTCACCCCTCCACTTT.

The V call is TRBV5-1, the J call TRBJ2-7, with 11 nucleotides matching TRBD1. The V gene end was trimmed by 3 bases and the J gene end by 4 bases; junction bases not matched to a gene: 3. The CDR3 has 14 residues. From germline, CDR1 is SGHRS and CDR2 YFSETQ. The CDR3 coding sequence is TGCGCCAGCAGCTCGGGACAGGGGGGGTACGAGCAGTACTTC. Protein sequence: CASSSGQGGYEQYF.